These 17 T cell receptor beta chains were sequenced from one sample in a study of vaccination effects on CD4 cells after COVID-19. The ViraFEST assay expanded antigen-specific CD4+ T cells with viral peptide pools before sequencing. Once cultured for nine to ten days, the cells underwent separation to obtain CD4+ T cells. Their SARS-CoV-2 infection, verified by PCR, occurred between March and December 2020. TCRdb's table, derived via immunoSEQ multiplex PCR, lists solely in-frame clones and lacks some. The data show 20,000 to 30,000 clones, approximately 80% seen once. Antigens of these TCRs are unknown. The sequencing used CD4+ T cells from PBMCs cultured with HCoV-NL63 spike peptides, collected before COVID-19 vaccination. These receptor sequences come from a human donor who had a prior SARS-CoV-2 infection.

V is TRBV18 and J is TRBJ2-5, with 7 bases matching TRBD1. CDR1 and CDR2 (germline): KGHSH, LQKENI. This CDR3 region has 13 residues. J was trimmed by 2 bases and V by 3 bases; bases with no gene match: 0. The CDR3 bases are TGTGCCAGCTCACCGGGACAGCAAGAGACCCAGTACTTC. As protein: CASSPGQQETQYF. Full variable domain (outside the CDR3, taken from reference TRBV18 and TRBJ2-5): NAGVMQNPRHLVRRRGQEARLRCSPMKGHSHVYWYRQLPEEGLKFMVYLQKENIIDESGMPKERFSAEFPKEGPSILRIQQVVRGDSAAYFCASSPGQQETQYFGPGTRLLVL.

V gene TRBV2 combines with J gene TRBJ1-6; perhaps TRBD1 as D (6 bases). Germline V gene data show CDR1 as SNHLY and CDR2 as FYNNEI. V lost 5 bases and J lost 7, with 18 bases in between. The CDR3 sequence is 16 residues long. The CDR3: CASSLQGWVSNSPLHF. CDR3 nucleotides: TGTGCCAGCAGTCTACAGGGATGGGTCTCCAATTCACCCCTCCACTTT.

This clone occurred a few times. The chain is built from TRBV5-4 and TRBJ1-2, with D unresolved. Germline CDR1 is SGHNT and CDR2 is YYREEE (reference sequence). The length of the CDR3 is 15 residues. V was trimmed by 4 bases and J by 0 bases, leaving 13 bases between them. The CDR3: CASSLRTLANYGYTF. The DNA for the CDR3 is TGTGCCAGCAGCCTAAGGACCTTGGCTAACTATGGCTACACCTTC.

The rearrangement uses TRBV19 and TRBJ2-1; D gene unclear. This CDR3 spans 11 amino acids. From germline, CDR1 is LNHDA and CDR2 SQIVND (reference sequence). V was cut by 5 bases and J by 9 bases, with 8 bases left in between. CDR3 sequence: CASSVGIEQFF. CDR3 coding DNA: TGTGCCAGTAGTGTAGGGATTGAGCAGTTCTTC.

The CDR3 protein is CASSPSPDRLGYGYTF. CDR3 coding DNA: TGTGCCAGCAGCCCTAGCCCTGACAGGTTGGGCTATGGCTACACCTTC. The chain has TRBV5-5 and TRBJ1-2; tentative D call: TRBD1 (6 bases). Germline-derived CDR1 and CDR2 are SGHKS and YYEKEE (reference sequence). The V end was cut by 4 bases, the J end by 4 bases, with 20 bases between. CDR3 size: 16 residues.

V gene TRBV7-9 combines with J gene TRBJ2-1; TRBD2 agrees at 8 bases. Germline V gene data show CDR1 as SEHNR and CDR2 as FQNEAQ (reference sequence). The CDR3 totals 14 residues. Germline trimming cut 7 bases from V and 4 bases from J; bases unmatched to any gene: 6. In DNA, the CDR3 is TGTGCCAGCATGAGGACTAGCCAATACAATGAGCAGTTCTTC. Translated, it gives CASMRTSQYNEQFF. Complete variable domain (other parts from reference TRBV7-9 and TRBJ2-1): DTGVSQNPRHKITKRGQNVTFRCDPISEHNRLYWYRQTLGQGPEFLTYFQNEAQLEKSRLLSDRFSAERPKGSFSTLEIQRTEQGDSAMYLCASMRTSQYNEQFFGPGTRLTVL.

V and J are TRBV5-8 and TRBJ1-3; the D gene is possibly TRBD1 (5 bases). CDR3 size: 15 residues. Germline V CDR1 and CDR2: SGHTS, YDEGEE. V lost 1 base to trimming and J lost 0 bases, with 8 bases between them. CDR3 amino acids: CASSLQGYSGNTIYF. CDR3 DNA sequence: TGTGCCAGCAGCTTGCAGGGTTACTCTGGAAACACCATATATTTT.

The chain combines TRBV20-1 with TRBJ1-1; no definite D call. The CDR3 runs 11 residues. From germline, CDR1 is DFQATT and CDR2 SNEGSKA (reference sequence). The CDR3 protein is CSQRQVTEAFF. The CDR3 DNA reads TGCAGCCAACGTCAGGTCACTGAAGCTTTCTTT.

This chain connects TRBV3-1 (or the pseudogene TRBV3-2) to TRBJ2-1; D is perhaps TRBD2 (6 bases). Germline V gene lookup returns CDR1 LGHDT and CDR2 YNNKEL (reference sequence). Trimming removed 4 bases at V and 10 bases at J, with 20 bases between. This CDR3 region has 15 residues. DNA for the CDR3: TGTGCCAGCAGCCTTATCGGCCTGGAGGGGACGGAGCAGTTCTTC. This encodes CASSLIGLEGTEQFF.

The rearrangement joins TRBV18 to TRBJ2-5, with D uncertain. The CDR3 covers 13 residues. Trimming stripped 6 bases from V and 2 bases from J, with 10 bases between. CDR1 KGHSH and CDR2 LQKENI come from the germline V gene. The chain's CDR3 is CASSPGYQETQYF. CDR3 nucleotide sequence: TGTGCCAGCTCTCCCGGATATCAAGAGACCCAGTACTTC.

This clone has a handful of counts. The chain recombines TRBV6-5 with TRBJ1-2, with a possible D match to TRBD1 (5 bases). Per the germline V gene, CDR1 is MNHEY and CDR2 is SVGAGI. The CDR3 spans 15 residues. Trimming took 10 bases from V and 4 from J, leaving 22 bases between them. The CDR3 loop reads CATQGRGARGYGYTF. CDR3 coding DNA: TGTGCCACCCAGGGAAGAGGGGCGAGAGGCTATGGCTACACCTTC.

The genes are TRBV18 and TRBJ2-1; 10 positions agree with TRBD1. The CDR3 is 14 amino acids. Germline CDR1 reads KGHSH; CDR2 reads LQKENI. With V trimmed by 2 bases and J by 5 bases, 0 bases remained unmatched. Here the CDR3 DNA reads TGTGCCAGCTCACCAGGGACAGGGGACAATGAGCAGTTCTTC. It yields the protein CASSPGTGDNEQFF.

V gene TRBV18 combines with J gene TRBJ2-5, with D perhaps TRBD1 (6 bases). Germline values: CDR1 KGHSH, CDR2 LQKENI. V was cut by 1 base and J by 2 bases, with 11 bases left in between. The CDR3 is made up of 15 amino acids. CDR3 bases: TGTGCCAGCTCACCACTTCGGACAGCTCAAGAGACCCAGTACTTC. This gives the protein CASSPLRTAQETQYF.

The CDR3 sequence: CASSPQLAGGIDEQFF. DNA of the CDR3: TGTGCCAGCAGCCCTCAACTAGCGGGGGGGATCGATGAGCAGTTCTTC. The chain combines TRBV2 with TRBJ2-1; 13 bases are shared with TRBD2. The CDR3 runs to 16 residues. Losses at the gene ends were 6 bases for V and 8 bases for J; bases not matched to a gene: 10. Germline CDR1 is SNHLY and CDR2 is FYNNEI.

The chain couples TRBV5-1 to TRBJ2-1; D might be TRBD1 or TRBD2, each matching 7 bases. Germline CDR1 reads SGHRS; CDR2 reads YFSETQ. Trimming removed 6 bases at V and 5 bases at J, with 18 bases between. This CDR3 is 15 amino acids long. The DNA for the CDR3 is TGCGCCAGCACCCAGGGGGGGGCGCTTCACAATGAGCAGTTCTTC. It codes for CASTQGGALHNEQFF. The full variable domain, with the rest looked up from reference TRBV5-1 and TRBJ2-1, is KAGVTQTPRYLIKTRGQQVTLSCSPISGHRSVSWYQQTPGQGLQFLFEYFSETQRNKGNFPGRFSGRQFSNSRSEMNVSTLELGDSALYLCASTQGGALHNEQFFGPGTRLTVL.

This chain uses TRBV5-4 with TRBJ2-1; 8 positions agree with TRBD2. J gave up 4 bases and V 0 bases, and 3 bases lay outside the gene matches. This CDR3 comprises 15 residues. Germline V gives CDR1 SGHNT, CDR2 YYREEE (reference sequence). Written as DNA, the CDR3 is TGTGCCAGCAGCTTGGTGAGCGGGGGATACAATGAGCAGTTCTTC. Its protein product is CASSLVSGGYNEQFF.

The chain uses TRBV5-1 and TRBJ2-3; D assignment may be TRBD1 or TRBD2 (6 bases each). With 6 bases removed from V and 3 bases from J, the gap between germline ends came to 11 bases. The germline V gene has CDR1 SGHRS and CDR2 YFSETQ. The CDR3 is 13 amino acids. The CDR3 spells CASTTGATDTQYF. The CDR3 DNA is TGCGCCAGCACTACGGGGGCGACAGATACGCAGTATTTT.